The 22 T cell receptor beta chains listed next were all sequenced from one sample in a study of blood T cell repertoires in COVID-19. Measured with immunoSEQ multiplex PCR; TCRdb has only the in-frame clones, and not every one. The sample lists about 180,000 clones; around four fifths were seen once. Specimen: peripheral blood. The source of these receptors is a woman in her 40s with COVID-19, enrolled during active disease.

The CDR3 DNA sequence: TGTGCCAGCAGTTACAGGACAGGGGGGAACGGCTACACCTTC. This encodes CASSYRTGGNGYTF. This chain links TRBV6-5 with TRBJ1-2; 10 bases map to TRBD1. The CDR3 is 14 residues long. CDR1 and CDR2 (germline): MNHEY, SVGAGI. Trimming cost V 2 bases and J 8 bases; bases outside gene matches: 5.

In nucleotides, the CDR3 is TGTGCCAGCAGTGGGACAGGGGCCGGAGGGACTGAAGCTTTCTTT. Translation gives CASSGTGAGGTEAFF. This chain links TRBV28 with TRBJ1-1; 10 bases are shared with TRBD1. The CDR3 has 15 residues. V was pared by 5 bases and J by 5 bases, with 8 bases of the junction left unmatched. Germline V gives CDR1 MDHEN, CDR2 SYDVKM.

The chain recombines TRBV5-4 with TRBJ2-7; the D gene is possibly TRBD2 (5 bases). Between the trimmed V and J ends, which lost 0 bases and 3 bases, there was a span of 13 bases. The CDR3 sequence is 15 residues long. CDR1 is SGHNT and CDR2 is YYREEE in the germline V gene (reference sequence). CDR3 sequence (DNA): TGTGCCAGCAGCTTGGAAGAGGGCCTACTCTACGAGCAGTACTTC. Its protein is CASSLEEGLLYEQYF.

This clone occurred once. V usage is TRBV14 and J usage is TRBJ1-6; weak D call: TRBD1 (6 bases). Germline values: CDR1 SGHDN, CDR2 FVKESK. Trimming left V 1 base short and J 4 bases short, with 20 bases between. This CDR3 has 19 residues. The CDR3: CASSQGSRWTDFYNSPLHF. In nucleotides, the CDR3 is TGTGCCAGCAGCCAAGGGAGTCGTTGGACAGACTTTTATAATTCACCCCTCCACTTT.

The V and J genes are TRBV6-6 and TRBJ1-2, with D possibly being TRBD1 (6 bases). The germline V and J ends were trimmed by 5 bases and 8 bases, with 15 bases remaining between them. The CDR3 loop spans 13 amino acids. The germline V gene encodes CDR1 MNHNY and CDR2 SVGAGI (reference sequence). Written as DNA, the CDR3 is TGTGCCAGCAGTCCTTCGACAGGCCGGGGCTACACCTTC. This sequence encodes CASSPSTGRGYTF.

The J gene is TRBJ1-1, the V gene TRBV28, with TRBD1 matching over 9 bases. The length of the CDR3 is 15 residues. Germline values: CDR1 MDHEN, CDR2 SYDVKM. The V and J ends lost 5 bases and 1 base, in that order; junction bases with no gene match: 5. This CDR3 reads CASSPWDRENTEAFF. CDR3 in DNA: TGTGCCAGCAGTCCCTGGGACAGGGAGAACACTGAAGCTTTCTTT.

The rearrangement uses TRBV3-1 (or the pseudogene TRBV3-2) and TRBJ1-2; D call uncertain. The germline V gene encodes CDR1 LGHDT and CDR2 YNNKEL (reference sequence). The CDR3 length is 15 residues. The V end was cut by 4 bases, the J end by 4 bases, with 16 bases between. The CDR3: CASSPGSYSPYGYTF. The CDR3 bases are TGTGCCAGCAGCCCCGGCTCGTACAGCCCCTATGGCTACACCTTC.

This rearrangement joins TRBV5-1 to TRBJ1-3, with D perhaps TRBD1 (6 bases). CDR3 size: 16 residues. Germline CDR1 SGHRS, CDR2 YFSETQ. Trimming stripped 1 base from V and 2 bases from J, with 13 bases between. CDR3 protein: CASSLRGAPTGNTIYF. The CDR3 coding sequence is TGCGCCAGCAGCTTGCGGGGGGCTCCTACTGGAAACACCATATATTTT.

This clone was seen only once. The V and J genes are TRBV19 and TRBJ2-3; TRBD1 matches 7 bases. Losses at the gene ends were 7 bases for V and 5 bases for J; bases not matched to a gene: 9. Germline V gives CDR1 LNHDA, CDR2 SQIVND (reference sequence). The length of the CDR3 is 14 residues. The DNA of the CDR3 is TGTGCCAGTATCAATCAGGGGGTTGAAGATACGCAGTATTTT. Amino acid sequence: CASINQGVEDTQYF.

The genes are TRBV6-5 and TRBJ1-3; D is unresolved. This CDR3 spans 14 amino acids. The V gene's germline CDR1 is MNHEY and CDR2 SVGAGI. V lost 2 bases and J lost 0, with 5 bases in between. CDR3 bases: TGTGCCAGCAGTTACGAGAACTCTGGAAACACCATATATTTT. Translation: CASSYENSGNTIYF.

This chain uses TRBV5-5 with TRBJ1-6; 7 bases fit TRBD1. The CDR3 has 18 residues. Germline trimming cut 5 bases from V and 0 bases from J; bases unmatched to any gene: 11. The germline gives CDR1 SGHKS, CDR2 YYEKEE (reference sequence). The CDR3 region is CASSPDRASSSYNSPLHF. The CDR3 nucleotides read TGTGCCAGCAGTCCTGACAGGGCCTCGAGCTCCTATAATTCACCCCTCCACTTT.

The chain has TRBV13 and TRBJ2-7, with 9 bases fitting TRBD1. With V trimmed by 0 bases and J by 6 bases, 9 bases remained unmatched. This CDR3 is built from 16 residues. Germline loops: CDR1 PRHDT, CDR2 FYEKMQ (reference sequence). The DNA for the CDR3 is TGTGCCAGCAGCTTAGGCCTTACAGGGGGCGCTCGCGAGCAGTACTTC. Its protein is CASSLGLTGGAREQYF.

The sample holds a few counts of this clone. The chain employs TRBV7-8 and TRBJ2-1, with D possibly being TRBD1 (5 bases). V lost 5 bases and J lost 6, with 17 bases in between. CDR1 is SGHVS, CDR2 FQNEAQ, per germline. This CDR3 is built from 15 residues. The CDR3 DNA reads TGTGCCAGCAGCCCCGTCCCAGGGCTGCGCAATGAGCAGTTCTTC. Translated, it gives CASSPVPGLRNEQFF.

This clone was detected only once. This chain connects TRBV6-5 to TRBJ2-6; D is unclear. The germline V gene has CDR1 MNHEY and CDR2 SVGAGI. V dropped 4 bases and J dropped 4 bases, with 14 bases sitting between them. This CDR3 has 16 amino acids. As DNA, the CDR3 is TGTGCCAGCAGTTTTGGCCCTGTTTCGGGGGCCAACGTCCTGACTTTC. It codes for CASSFGPVSGANVLTF.

The chain carries TRBV6-4 and TRBJ1-2; a weak D match, TRBD1 (5 bases). Germline-derived CDR1 and CDR2 are MRHNA and SNTAGT. This CDR3 region has 13 residues. V was pared by 6 bases and J by 0 bases, with 8 bases between. The CDR3 DNA sequence: TGTGCCAGCAGACCGACAGCTAACTATGGCTACACCTTC. Translation: CASRPTANYGYTF.

The chain has TRBV15 and TRBJ2-2, with 9 bases fitting TRBD1. Germline trimming cut 3 bases from V and 5 bases from J; bases unmatched to any gene: 4. CDR1 and CDR2 (germline): LNHNV, YYDKDF (reference sequence). This CDR3 spans 15 amino acids. The CDR3 DNA reads TGTGCCACCAGCAGGGGACAGGGTATGACCGGGGAGCTGTTTTTT. It yields the protein CATSRGQGMTGELFF.

V gene TRBV7-2 combines with J gene TRBJ2-6; tentatively, D is TRBD2 (5 bases). This CDR3 comprises 18 residues. Germline assignment: CDR1 SGHTA and CDR2 FQGNSA. Deletions cut 5 bases from V and 2 bases from J, with 19 bases between. CDR3 nucleotide sequence: TGTGCCAGCAGCCGGCGGGTTTTATCGGGGACTGGGGCCAACGTCCTGACTTTC. This translates into CASSRRVLSGTGANVLTF.

This chain links TRBV28 with TRBJ2-1; TRBD2 agrees at 7 bases. V shed 8 bases, J shed 8 bases, and the junction held 12 bases outside the gene matches. CDR3 length equals 14 residues. Germline V lookup: CDR1 MDHEN, CDR2 SYDVKM. In DNA form, the CDR3 reads TGTGCCAGCCTACGACTAGCACGTCAAGATGAGCAGTTCTTC. Its translation is CASLRLARQDEQFF.

This chain connects TRBV7-3 to TRBJ2-7, with D tentatively TRBD2 (6 bases). Trimming left V 2 bases short and J 3 bases short, with 20 bases between. Germline V gene sequence: CDR1 SGHTA, CDR2 FQGTGA. This CDR3 has 17 amino acids. CDR3 sequence: CASSLSAGRGGLYEQYF. CDR3 DNA sequence: TGTGCCAGCAGCTTATCTGCCGGGCGCGGAGGGCTCTACGAGCAGTACTTC. The full variable domain, completed using reference TRBV7-3 and TRBJ2-7, is GAGVSQTPSNKVTEKGKYVELRCDPISGHTALYWYRQSLGQGPEFLIYFQGTGAADDSGLPNDRFFAVRPEGSVSTLKIQRTERGDSAVYLCASSLSAGRGGLYEQYFGPGTRLTVT.

This chain's CDR3 is CASGDPSSYNEQFF. The CDR3 DNA is TGTGCCAGTGGTGACCCTAGCTCCTACAATGAGCAGTTCTTC. The V gene is TRBV19, the J gene TRBJ2-1; D gene uncertain. Germline CDR1 LNHDA, CDR2 SQIVND (reference sequence). The CDR3 loop spans 14 amino acids. The V gene lost 8 bases and the J gene lost 0 bases, with 11 bases spanning the gap.

The V gene is TRBV6-1, the J gene TRBJ2-7, with a possible D match to TRBD1 (6 bases). There are 15 residues in the CDR3. The V end was cut by 0 bases, the J end by 1 base, with 10 bases between. Germline loops: CDR1 MNHNS, CDR2 SASEGT. The CDR3: CASSEAQGHSYEQYF. In DNA, the CDR3 is TGTGCCAGCAGTGAAGCGCAGGGGCATTCCTACGAGCAGTACTTC.

This clone was counted a single time. The chain couples TRBV25-1 to TRBJ1-3; 7 bases are shared with TRBD1. CDR3 length: 16 residues. Germline V CDR1 and CDR2: MGHDK, SYGVNS. V trimming: 4 bases; J trimming: 4 bases; junction bases outside the gene matches: 10. The CDR3 bases are TGTGCCAGCAGTGGGGACAGTCCCGACGGGGGAAACACCATATATTTT. It is translated as CASSGDSPDGGNTIYF.